Described below is a single T cell receptor (beta chain) sequence and its context. Its antigen is undetermined. The PCR contained 60 Vbeta and 13 Jbeta primers. The method was immunoSEQ multiplex PCR; TCRdb's version includes in-frame clones alone and lacks a portion of them. The table lists about 180,000 clones, 65% to 80% of them singletons. The CDR3 has 17 amino acids. CDR1 is MNHNS and CDR2 is SASEGT in the germline V gene. V lost 3 bases and J lost 1; bases outside the gene matches: 5. The source of the sample is a study of cytomegalovirus exposure and HLA in healthy donors. Overall study results and limits: TRBV6-2, TRBV6-3 and some other V segments were unresolvable in 87-base-pair reads.

The rearrangement uses TRBV6-1 and TRBJ2-2; 10 bases line up with TRBD2. The sequencing input was PBMCs. This receptor was obtained from a woman younger than 45 in good health and CMV-seropositive. The CDR3 loop is CASSELAGEVNTGELFF. Written as DNA, the CDR3 is TGTGCCAGCAGTGAGCTAGCGGGGGAGGTGAACACCGGGGAGCTGTTTTTT.